Listed below are T cell receptor beta chains from one sample, sequenced in a study of PD-L1 blockade in urothelial cancer. The repertoire was sequenced with immunoSEQ multiplex PCR; TCRdb's copy has only in-frame clones and lacks some. The table records 65,000 to 80,000 clones, 90% of them present only once. The sequencing here drew on PBMCs, taken around atezolizumab (anti-PD-L1) treatment. These receptors came from a man between 70 and 80 years old with urothelial cancer. Both conserved end residues are part of each CDR3. A D gene is named only where the DNA matches it firmly. Clone size is given for some rows only: seen once, a few or many times, or a class if the clone is expanded.

v_gene: TRBV5-1
abundance: -
d_gene: -
j_gene: TRBJ1-1
CDR3aa: CASSPTWAMNTEAFF
CDR3nt: TGCGCCAGCAGCCCAACATGGGCGATGAACACTGAAGCTTTCTTT

v_gene: TRBV7-9
abundance: -
d_gene: TRBD1
j_gene: TRBJ1-2
CDR3aa: CASSLAPASGQGVDGYTF
CDR3nt: TGTGCCAGCAGCTTAGCCCCCGCTTCAGGACAGGGTGTTGATGGCTACACCTTC

v_gene: TRBV5-1
abundance: -
d_gene: TRBD1
j_gene: TRBJ2-2
CDR3aa: CASSFQGGANTGELFF
CDR3nt: TGCGCCAGCAGCTTCCAAGGGGGCGCGAACACCGGGGAGCTGTTTTTT

v_gene: TRBV25-1
abundance: -
d_gene: TRBD1
j_gene: TRBJ2-2
CDR3aa: CASRDRDKGTGELFF
CDR3nt: TGTGCCAGCAGGGACAGGGACAAAGGCACCGGGGAGCTGTTTTTT

v_gene: TRBV28
abundance: -
d_gene: TRBD1
j_gene: TRBJ1-1
CDR3aa: CASSSGDRVLTEAFF
CDR3nt: TGTGCCAGCAGTTCCGGGGACAGGGTATTGACTGAAGCTTTCTTT

v_gene: TRBV6-6
abundance: few
d_gene: TRBD1
j_gene: TRBJ2-1
CDR3aa: CASKRTGDAYNEQFF
CDR3nt: TGTGCCAGCAAGAGAACAGGGGACGCCTACAATGAGCAGTTCTTC

v_gene: TRBV28
abundance: -
d_gene: TRBD1
j_gene: TRBJ1-5
CDR3aa: CASSLGTVSNQPQHF
CDR3nt: TGTGCCAGCAGTTTAGGGACAGTTAGCAATCAGCCCCAGCATTTT

v_gene: TRBV19
abundance: -
d_gene: TRBD1
j_gene: TRBJ1-1
CDR3aa: CASINTGTGNTEAFF
CDR3nt: TGTGCCAGTATCAATACCGGGACAGGGAACACTGAAGCTTTCTTT

v_gene: TRBV2
abundance: -
d_gene: TRBD2
j_gene: TRBJ2-7
CDR3aa: CASMILTPGAGGVTYEQYF
CDR3nt: TGTGCCAGCATGATCTTAACTCCCGGGGCGGGAGGGGTGACCTACGAGCAGTACTTC

v_gene: TRBV5-4
abundance: many
d_gene: -
j_gene: TRBJ2-2
CDR3aa: CASRTGTGELFF
CDR3nt: TGTGCCAGCAGGACGGGAACCGGGGAGCTGTTTTTT

v_gene: TRBV11-2
abundance: -
d_gene: TRBD1
j_gene: TRBJ2-3
CDR3aa: CASSFSWTGASTDTQYF
CDR3nt: TGTGCCAGCAGCTTTTCTTGGACAGGGGCTAGCACAGATACGCAGTATTTT

v_gene: TRBV2
abundance: -
d_gene: TRBD1
j_gene: TRBJ1-2
CDR3aa: CASSEVAAGGNYGYTF
CDR3nt: TGTGCCAGCAGTGAAGTTGCGGCAGGGGGCAACTATGGCTACACCTTC

v_gene: TRBV7-8
abundance: -
d_gene: -
j_gene: TRBJ2-7
CDR3aa: CASSSRQAEQYF
CDR3nt: TGTGCCAGCAGCTCCAGACAGGCCGAGCAGTACTTC

v_gene: TRBV15
abundance: -
d_gene: -
j_gene: TRBJ2-5
CDR3aa: CATSSQRGAGPETQYF
CDR3nt: TGTGCCACCAGCAGCCAAAGAGGGGCGGGACCAGAGACCCAGTACTTC

v_gene: TRBV11-2
abundance: -
d_gene: -
j_gene: TRBJ2-2
CDR3aa: CASTAGPNTGELFF
CDR3nt: TGTGCCAGCACGGCGGGGCCGAACACCGGGGAGCTGTTTTTT

v_gene: TRBV5-6
abundance: -
d_gene: -
j_gene: TRBJ2-5
CDR3aa: CASSLAGTSLKTQYF
CDR3nt: TGTGCCAGCAGCTTAGCAGGAACTAGTCTGAAGACCCAGTACTTC

v_gene: TRBV18
abundance: once
d_gene: -
j_gene: TRBJ1-2
CDR3aa: CASSPPVTPSNYGYTF
CDR3nt: TGTGCCAGCTCACCACCGGTGACACCCTCTAACTATGGCTACACCTTC

v_gene: TRBV2
abundance: -
d_gene: -
j_gene: TRBJ1-1
CDR3aa: CASTEEGWTEAFF
CDR3nt: TGTGCCAGCACCGAAGAGGGTTGGACTGAAGCTTTCTTT

v_gene: TRBV18
abundance: -
d_gene: -
j_gene: TRBJ2-3
CDR3aa: CASSPVYADTQYF
CDR3nt: TGTGCCAGCTCACCCGTTTATGCAGATACGCAGTATTTT

v_gene: TRBV15
abundance: -
d_gene: TRBD2
j_gene: TRBJ2-5
CDR3aa: CATSRPPGLAGGKSGETQYF
CDR3nt: TGTGCCACCAGCAGACCCCCCGGACTAGCGGGAGGGAAATCGGGGGAGACCCAGTACTTC

v_gene: TRBV9
abundance: -
d_gene: TRBD2
j_gene: TRBJ2-7
CDR3aa: CASSPRLAGGEQYF
CDR3nt: TGTGCCAGCAGCCCAAGACTAGCGGGAGGCGAGCAGTACTTC

v_gene: TRBV6-1
abundance: -
d_gene: TRBD1
j_gene: TRBJ1-2
CDR3aa: CASLGDRGNYGYTF
CDR3nt: TGTGCCAGCCTCGGGGACAGGGGGAACTATGGCTACACCTTC

v_gene: TRBV5-4
abundance: -
d_gene: -
j_gene: TRBJ2-3
CDR3aa: CASSSPGRTDTQYF
CDR3nt: TGTGCCAGCAGCTCACCGGGGAGGACAGATACGCAGTATTTT

v_gene: TRBV5-1
abundance: -
d_gene: TRBD2
j_gene: TRBJ2-1
CDR3aa: CASSLSTSGRAGFEQFF
CDR3nt: TGCGCCAGCAGCTTGAGCACTAGCGGGAGGGCAGGCTTTGAGCAGTTCTTC

v_gene: TRBV30
abundance: -
d_gene: -
j_gene: TRBJ2-1
CDR3aa: CAWSVRNGIGSEQFF
CDR3nt: TGTGCCTGGAGTGTACGGAACGGGATCGGAAGTGAGCAGTTCTTC

v_gene: TRBV5-1
abundance: -
d_gene: TRBD1
j_gene: TRBJ2-7
CDR3aa: CASSLSGTGSYEQYF
CDR3nt: TGCGCCAGCAGCTTGTCCGGGACAGGATCCTACGAGCAGTACTTC

v_gene: TRBV30
abundance: -
d_gene: -
j_gene: TRBJ2-7
CDR3aa: CAWALNVLGGEQYF
CDR3nt: TGTGCCTGGGCTCTCAACGTCCTGGGGGGCGAGCAGTACTTC

v_gene: TRBV6-4
abundance: -
d_gene: -
j_gene: TRBJ1-5
CDR3aa: CASSDSKVQVGQPQHF
CDR3nt: TGTGCCAGCAGTGACTCGAAAGTTCAGGTCGGCCAGCCCCAGCATTTT

v_gene: TRBV9
abundance: -
d_gene: TRBD2
j_gene: TRBJ2-1
CDR3aa: CASSVEGGRDPRDNEQFF
CDR3nt: TGTGCCAGCAGCGTAGAGGGCGGGAGAGACCCTCGGGACAATGAGCAGTTCTTC

v_gene: TRBV19
abundance: -
d_gene: -
j_gene: TRBJ2-1
CDR3aa: CASSIVSARVTEQFF
CDR3nt: TGTGCCAGTAGTATAGTCTCTGCCAGGGTCACGGAGCAGTTCTTC

v_gene: TRBV28
abundance: -
d_gene: -
j_gene: TRBJ1-5
CDR3aa: CASSIRDKTYRSNQPQHF
CDR3nt: TGTGCCAGCAGTATCCGGGACAAGACGTATCGTAGCAATCAGCCCCAGCATTTT

v_gene: TRBV6-1
abundance: -
d_gene: -
j_gene: TRBJ1-5
CDR3aa: CACSSAGDQPQHF
CDR3nt: TGTGCCTGCTCTTCGGCGGGGGATCAGCCCCAGCATTTT

v_gene: TRBV6-6
abundance: -
d_gene: -
j_gene: TRBJ1-2
CDR3aa: CASELRMDSGYTF
CDR3nt: TGTGCCAGTGAATTGAGAATGGACAGTGGCTACACCTTC

v_gene: TRBV7-6
abundance: -
d_gene: -
j_gene: TRBJ2-5
CDR3aa: CASSRTEFQETQYF
CDR3nt: TGTGCCAGCAGCCGGACAGAGTTTCAAGAGACCCAGTACTTC

v_gene: TRBV9
abundance: -
d_gene: -
j_gene: TRBJ2-1
CDR3aa: CASSVGLLGEQFF
CDR3nt: TGTGCCAGCAGCGTAGGACTCCTTGGTGAGCAGTTCTTC

v_gene: TRBV18
abundance: -
d_gene: TRBD2
j_gene: TRBJ2-2
CDR3aa: CASSPPLASGYTGELFF
CDR3nt: TGTGCCAGCTCACCACCTTTGGCTAGCGGGTACACCGGGGAGCTGTTTTTT

v_gene: TRBV23-1
abundance: many
d_gene: TRBD1
j_gene: TRBJ2-7
CDR3aa: CASIRKDRVYEQYF
CDR3nt: TGCGCCAGCATCCGTAAGGACAGGGTATACGAGCAGTACTTC

v_gene: TRBV6-5
abundance: -
d_gene: -
j_gene: TRBJ1-2
CDR3aa: CASSYGGSSRNGYTF
CDR3nt: TGTGCCAGCAGTTACGGCGGGTCCAGCCGAAATGGCTACACCTTC

v_gene: TRBV19
abundance: -
d_gene: TRBD2
j_gene: TRBJ2-1
CDR3aa: CASSIWLAGGPGNEQFF
CDR3nt: TGTGCCAGTAGTATCTGGCTAGCGGGAGGGCCTGGCAATGAGCAGTTCTTC

v_gene: TRBV7-7
abundance: -
d_gene: TRBD2
j_gene: TRBJ2-5
CDR3aa: CASSLVTSGKETQYF
CDR3nt: TGTGCCAGCAGCTTAGTTACTAGCGGCAAAGAGACCCAGTACTTC

v_gene: TRBV5-1
abundance: -
d_gene: TRBD1
j_gene: TRBJ1-1
CDR3aa: CASSPTMDRYTEAFF
CDR3nt: TGCGCCAGCAGCCCAACGATGGACAGGTACACTGAAGCTTTCTTT

v_gene: TRBV6-5
abundance: many
d_gene: TRBD1
j_gene: TRBJ1-2
CDR3aa: CASSFTGVYGYTF
CDR3nt: TGTGCCAGCAGTTTTACAGGGGTCTATGGCTACACCTTC

v_gene: TRBV19
abundance: -
d_gene: -
j_gene: TRBJ2-5
CDR3aa: CASSLGGLGQETQYF
CDR3nt: TGTGCCAGTAGCCTAGGAGGGCTCGGACAAGAGACCCAGTACTTC

v_gene: TRBV2
abundance: -
d_gene: TRBD1
j_gene: TRBJ2-3
CDR3aa: CASSEGRGFADTQYF
CDR3nt: TGTGCCAGCAGTGAGGGCAGGGGGTTTGCAGATACGCAGTATTTT

v_gene: TRBV5-1
abundance: -
d_gene: -
j_gene: TRBJ2-1
CDR3aa: CASSLVLASNEQFF
CDR3nt: TGCGCCAGCAGCTTGGTCTTGGCTAGCAATGAGCAGTTCTTC

v_gene: TRBV27
abundance: -
d_gene: TRBD2
j_gene: TRBJ2-3
CDR3aa: CASSRLAVVGSTDTQYF
CDR3nt: TGTGCCAGCAGTCGACTAGCGGTCGTGGGGTCCACAGATACGCAGTATTTT

v_gene: TRBV7-8
abundance: -
d_gene: -
j_gene: TRBJ2-3
CDR3aa: CASSSRLGDTQYF
CDR3nt: TGTGCCAGCAGCTCGAGGCTCGGAGATACGCAGTATTTT

v_gene: TRBV5-5
abundance: -
d_gene: TRBD1
j_gene: TRBJ2-5
CDR3aa: CASSPGQGGETQYF
CDR3nt: TGTGCCAGCAGCCCGGGACAGGGCGGGGAGACCCAGTACTTC

v_gene: TRBV5-1
abundance: -
d_gene: TRBD2
j_gene: TRBJ2-3
CDR3aa: CASSLAGVGRAQRDTQYF
CDR3nt: TGCGCCAGCAGCTTGGCCGGGGTTGGGAGGGCTCAAAGAGATACGCAGTATTTT

v_gene: TRBV30
abundance: -
d_gene: -
j_gene: TRBJ2-6
CDR3aa: CAWSRGSSSGANVLTF
CDR3nt: TGTGCCTGGTCCCGGGGTTCGAGCTCTGGGGCCAACGTCCTGACTTTC

v_gene: TRBV29-1
abundance: -
d_gene: -
j_gene: TRBJ2-1
CDR3aa: CSVGRVNEQFF
CDR3nt: TGCAGCGTTGGGAGGGTCAATGAGCAGTTCTTC

v_gene: TRBV15
abundance: -
d_gene: TRBD2
j_gene: TRBJ2-1
CDR3aa: CATKGIGTSGTYNEQFF
CDR3nt: TGTGCCACCAAGGGTATCGGGACTAGCGGTACCTACAATGAGCAGTTCTTC